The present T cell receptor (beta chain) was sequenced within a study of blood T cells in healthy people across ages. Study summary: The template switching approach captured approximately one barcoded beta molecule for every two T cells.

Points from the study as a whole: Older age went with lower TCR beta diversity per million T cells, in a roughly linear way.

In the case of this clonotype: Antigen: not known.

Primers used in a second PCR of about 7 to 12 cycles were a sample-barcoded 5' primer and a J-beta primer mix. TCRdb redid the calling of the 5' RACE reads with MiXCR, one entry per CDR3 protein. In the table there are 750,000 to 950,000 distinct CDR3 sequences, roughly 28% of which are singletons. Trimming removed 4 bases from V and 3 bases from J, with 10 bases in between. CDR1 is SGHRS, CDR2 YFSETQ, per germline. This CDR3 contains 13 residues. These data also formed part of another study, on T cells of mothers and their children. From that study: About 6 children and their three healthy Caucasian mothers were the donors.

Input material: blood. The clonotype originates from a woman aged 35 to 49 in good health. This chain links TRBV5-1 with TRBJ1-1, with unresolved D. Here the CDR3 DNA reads TGCGCCAGCAGCCTCCGATCGGACACTGAAGCTTTCTTT. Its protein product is CASSLRSDTEAFF.